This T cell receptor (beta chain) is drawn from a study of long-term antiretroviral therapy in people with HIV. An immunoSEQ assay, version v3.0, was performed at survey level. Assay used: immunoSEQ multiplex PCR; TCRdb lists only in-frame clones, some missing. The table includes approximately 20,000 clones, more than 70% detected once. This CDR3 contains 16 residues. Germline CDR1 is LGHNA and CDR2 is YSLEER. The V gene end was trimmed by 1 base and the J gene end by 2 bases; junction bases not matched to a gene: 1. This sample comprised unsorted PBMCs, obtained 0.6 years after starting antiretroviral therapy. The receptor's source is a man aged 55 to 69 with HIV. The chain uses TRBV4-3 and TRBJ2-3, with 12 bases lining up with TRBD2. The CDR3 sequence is CASSQGTSGNTDTQYF. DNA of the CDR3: TGCGCCAGCAGCCAAGGGACTAGCGGGAACACAGATACGCAGTATTTT.